This T cell receptor (beta chain) was recovered during a study of blood T cell repertoires in COVID-19. Overall study context: There were acute and convalescent COVID-19 samples, and they came from the United States, Italy and Spain.

This clone appeared a single time. The germline CDR1 and CDR2 sequences are LNHDA and SQIVND (reference sequence). V was shortened by 5 bases and J by 4 bases, with 11 bases between the two germline ends. The CDR3 totals 13 residues. Per the original data handling: Estimation of nucleated cell counts was performed using reference gene primer amplification. Profiled with immunoSEQ multiplex PCR; TCRdb holds only in-frame clones, not every one. That table supplies the V and J calls and clone size; D and trimming were determined from the DNA. The data show about 180,000 clones, roughly nine tenths seen once. Study members were between about 18 and 100 years old and lived in about two dozen US regions. In assigning cohorts, the study relied on participant-reported clinical history.

This TCR was recovered from a woman between 40 and 55 years old with acute COVID-19. The chain carries TRBV19 and TRBJ2-5, with D tentatively TRBD1 or TRBD2 (5 bases each). The sample was PBMCs or T cells enriched from blood (not recorded which). This CDR3 is CASSLGERETQYF. The CDR3 DNA reads as TGTGCCAGTAGTCTAGGGGAGCGAGAGACCCAGTACTTC. Complete variable domain (other parts from reference TRBV19 and TRBJ2-5): DGGITQSPKYLFRKEGQNVTLSCEQNLNHDAMYWYRQDPGQGLRLIYYSQIVNDFQKGDIAEGYSVSREKKESFPLTVTSAQKNPTAFYLCASSLGERETQYFGPGTRLLVL.